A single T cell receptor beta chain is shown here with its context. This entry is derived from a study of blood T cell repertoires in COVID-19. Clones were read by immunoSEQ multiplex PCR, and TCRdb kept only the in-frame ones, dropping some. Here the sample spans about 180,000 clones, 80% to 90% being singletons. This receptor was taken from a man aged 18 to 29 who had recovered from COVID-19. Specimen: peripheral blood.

CDR3 nucleotides: TGTGCCAGCAGTGACCACAGTTATAGCAATCAGCCCCAGCATTTT. It specifies CASSDHSYSNQPQHF. The V gene is TRBV6-1, the J gene TRBJ1-5, with D unresolved. Trimming took 3 bases from V and 0 from J, leaving 9 bases between them. CDR1 and CDR2 from the germline V gene are MNHNS and SASEGT. The CDR3 has 15 residues.